This T cell receptor (beta chain) originates from a study of T cells in Graves' hyperthyroidism and ophthalmopathy. Duration under 3 months, a NOSPECS grade of at least 4, and a Clinical Activity Score of at least 3 characterized the ophthalmopathy patients. Exclusions: uncontrolled infection, other autoimmune disease, pregnancy, lactation. J gave up 5 bases and V 8 bases, and 9 bases lay outside the gene matches. CDR1 and CDR2 from the germline V gene are MGHDK and SYGVNS. The CDR3 has 15 residues. Only a few counts were recorded for this clonotype. RNA transcripts were the template for amplifying TCR beta CDR3 regions. First-round RT-PCR with HTBI primers amplified the TCR CDR3 region. TCRdb redid the calling of the multiplex PCR reads with MiXCR, one entry per CDR3 protein. This sample carries 450,000 to 500,000 distinct CDR3 sequences, 20% to 25% of them seen once, and the ten largest clones take about half.

This clonotype originated in a woman in her 70s with Graves' ophthalmopathy. The chain carries TRBV25-1 and TRBJ2-1; TRBD2 matches 10 bases. Input material: blood. The CDR3 loop reads CASSRLAGDDNEQFF. CDR3 bases: TGTGCCAGCTCCAGGCTAGCGGGAGATGACAATGAGCAGTTCTTC.